The entry that follows covers one T cell receptor beta chain sequence. What antigen it recognizes has not been identified. Per-nucleotide qualities are absent, and no much larger clonotype sits a single base away. From the cysteine through the phenylalanine, the CDR3 covers 13 amino acids. Only CDR3 DNA is held: 39 bases, read in frame from base 1. Compared with germline, V lacks 4 bases and J lacks 14 bases; bases without a gene match: 11. CDR1 and CDR2, looked up from the germline V gene (reference sequence), are LGHDT and YNNKEL. Enrolling through a virtual design, the prospective study's participants ranged in age from roughly 18 to 100 years and lived across around 25 United States geographic areas. To assign participants to cohorts, the prospective study relied on clinical history that participants themselves reported in a screening survey and a study questionnaire. In the prospective study, whole blood, serum and a nasopharyngeal or oropharyngeal swab were collected from each participant by mobile phlebotomists. Participants in the prospective study had the option to provide additional blood draws and questionnaires over a roughly 2-month period. Before DNA extraction, blood samples from the prospective study were shipped at room temperature or frozen.

The immunoSEQ Assay, a bias-controlled multiplex PCR, was used to amplify TCRbeta CDR3 regions from genomic DNA. Per the original workflow: Nucleated cell counts per sample were estimated from amplification of reference gene primers within the assay. To quantify the absolute abundance of each unique TCRbeta CDR3 rearrangement, sequence reads were collapsed and filtered. For each sample, productive Simpson clonality was calculated as the square root of Simpson's diversity index across productive rearrangements. The table comes from immuneACCESS by way of TCRdb, which keeps in-frame sequences with V and J called. Part of the clones is missing from these tables; in studies checked, under half for an unresolved V gene and the rest for unknown reasons. V, J and clone size reflect that table, while D and trimming were determined from the DNA. Across this sample there are more than 300,000 clones, with about 89% seen only once. The top ten clones comprise about 1.9% of the sample.

This sample is drawn from a study of blood T cell repertoires in COVID-19 (dated by TCRdb to 2020 to 2021). Broadly, across the study: For ImmuneRACE Cohort 3, a participant was defined as recovered based on two consecutive negative NP/OP PCR tests, clearance by a healthcare professional, or resolution of symptoms. The collaborator samples originated in the United States, Italy and Spain and spanned the acute and convalescent phases of COVID-19. The material from the prospective study consisted of cDNA or gDNA derived from T cells, B-cell-depleted T cells, or PBMCs. The dataset comprised deeply sampled blood TCRbeta repertoires from subjects exposed to, actively infected with, or recovered from COVID-19. A freely available public database, intended as a resource for researchers studying the immune response to SARS-CoV-2, is where the repertoires were released. The samples were drawn from two sources: the first 160 participants of the ongoing ImmuneRACE study, and over 1,000 subjects contributed by 6 global collaborators. Nearly every sample came with metadata listing a de-identified subject ID, COVID-19 status, age in years and sex. Where available, HLA class I and class II types were obtained from metadata supplied by the sample provider rather than from assay-based typing.

Study-level results and caveats: How much clinical and demographic metadata was included differed by source and by participant, and the metadata was provided uncurated.

This TCR was sampled from a man aged 40-49 years in a cohort exposed to, infected with or recovered from COVID-19 (not recorded which). The V and J genes are TRBV3-1 (or the pseudogene TRBV3-2) and TRBJ2-1, and TRBD2 matches 7 of the central bases. Sequencing was performed on PBMCs or T cells enriched from blood (not recorded which). The nucleotides are TGTGCCAGCAGCCCAACAACCGGGACTACTAAGTTCTTC. Translated, this gives CASSPTTGTTKFF.